This T cell receptor beta chain appears in the sequencing data of a study of blood T cell repertoires in COVID-19. On the study more broadly: Samples came from the United States, Italy and Spain, spanning acute and convalescent COVID-19. Sources were T cells, B-cell-depleted T cells, or PBMCs; the material itself was cDNA or gDNA.

The V gene's germline CDR1 is SNHLY and CDR2 FYNNEI. The CDR3 contains 15 residues. The V end lost 3 bases, the J end lost 2 bases, and 13 bases lay between the germline ends. Original processing notes: It was from reference gene primer amplification that nucleated cell counts were estimated. Libraries were prepared by immunoSEQ multiplex PCR; TCRdb keeps only in-frame clonotypes and omits some of them. The V and J calls and clone size were taken over from that table, and D and trimming were inferred from the DNA. Seen here are under 150,000 clones, more than 65% observed once, and the top ten hold roughly 1.5%.

The rearrangement links TRBV2 to TRBJ1-2; possibly TRBD1 for D (6 bases). What was sequenced was peripheral blood. This TCR was recovered from a man aged 50-59 years with acute or convalescent COVID-19. CDR3 sequence reads: CASSDGQGRNYGYTF. Here the CDR3 DNA reads TGTGCCAGCAGTGACGGCCAGGGGCGGAACTATGGCTACACCTTC.